This TCR beta chain is drawn from a study of identical twins. For this clonotype: Germline is not matched at one junction end, which may reflect a read error.

TCRdb reprocessed the 5' RACE reads with MiXCR, giving one entry per CDR3 protein. The sample shows 1,800,000 or so distinct CDR3 sequences, about 32% of them seen only once. The germline V gene has CDR1 MDHEN and CDR2 SYDVKM. This CDR3 is 16 amino acids long. Sequences were obtained from cord blood. V usage is TRBV28 and J usage is TRBJ2-5, with unresolved D. The source of this sequence is a newborn girl in good health. The CDR3 protein is CASSFRFRTDQGTQYF. CDR3 sequence (DNA): TGTGCCAGCAGTTTTCGGTTTCGTACAGACCAAGGGACCCAGTACTTC.